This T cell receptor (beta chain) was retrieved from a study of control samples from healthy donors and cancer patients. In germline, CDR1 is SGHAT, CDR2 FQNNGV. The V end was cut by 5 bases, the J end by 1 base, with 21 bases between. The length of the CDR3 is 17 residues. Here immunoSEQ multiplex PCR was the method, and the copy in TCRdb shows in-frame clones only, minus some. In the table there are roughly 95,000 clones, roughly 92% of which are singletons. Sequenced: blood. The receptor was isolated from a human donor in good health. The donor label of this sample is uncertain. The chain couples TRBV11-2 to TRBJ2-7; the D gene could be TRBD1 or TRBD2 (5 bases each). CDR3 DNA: TGTGCCAGCAGCCTAGCCTTGTGGGGCCCGAAATCCTACGAGCAGTACTTC. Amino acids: CASSLALWGPKSYEQYF.